Shown below are 12 T cell receptor beta chains from a single sample sequenced in a study of blood T cell repertoires in COVID-19. Method: immunoSEQ multiplex PCR; TCRdb's copy keeps in-frame clones and lacks some. Of a few hundred thousand clones in the sample, around 90% were seen once. Material for sequencing was peripheral blood. The receptor source for this set is a man aged 18 to 35 with active or convalescent COVID-19.

This chain joins TRBV18 and TRBJ2-5, with a weak D call TRBD2 (5 bases). The germline gives CDR1 KGHSH, CDR2 LQKENI. V lost 3 bases to trimming and J lost 2 bases, with 16 bases between them. This CDR3 has 16 residues. The CDR3 DNA is TGTGCCAGCTCACCCTCCCCAGGCTCGGGGCAAGAGACCCAGTACTTC. Translation gives CASSPSPGSGQETQYF.

The chain employs TRBV5-8 and TRBJ2-1; D may be TRBD2 (7 bases). CDR1 is SGHTS, CDR2 YDEGEE, per germline. V lost 8 bases and J 0 bases, leaving 15 bases between the germline ends. The CDR3 spans 15 residues. This CDR3 reads CASLRGASSYNEQFF. The CDR3 DNA sequence: TGTGCCAGTCTACGGGGGGCCAGCTCCTACAATGAGCAGTTCTTC. The full variable domain, rest sourced from reference TRBV5-8 and TRBJ2-1, is EAGVTQSPTHLIKTRGQQATLRCSPISGHTSVYWYQQALGLGLQFLLWYDEGEERNRGNFPPRFSGRQFPNYSSELNVNALELEDSALYLCASLRGASSYNEQFFGPGTRLTVL.

The chain combines TRBV2 with TRBJ2-1, with D possibly matching TRBD2 (5 bases). CDR1 and CDR2 from the germline V gene are SNHLY and FYNNEI. CDR3 length: 15 residues. Trimming stripped 5 bases from V and 4 bases from J, with 15 bases between. CDR3 nucleotide sequence: TGTGCCAGCAGTCAATCGCATCCGGGGTACAATGAGCAGTTCTTC. Amino acids: CASSQSHPGYNEQFF.

The chain joins TRBV5-6 to TRBJ1-1; 10 bases are a match to TRBD1. This CDR3 comprises 13 residues. V shed 3 bases and J 8 bases; nucleotides not matched to a gene: 4. CDR1 SGHDT and CDR2 YYEEEE come from the germline V gene. CDR3 nucleotides: TGTGCCAGCAGCTGGGGGACAGGGGTAGAAGCTTTCTTT. It specifies CASSWGTGVEAFF.

The chain combines TRBV29-1 with TRBJ2-1; D might be TRBD1 (6 bases). The ends were cut back, 7 bases at V and 6 bases at J, with 10 bases in the middle. CDR1 is SQVTM, CDR2 ANQGSEA, per germline. The CDR3 totals 11 residues. The CDR3 nucleotides are TGCAGCGCCCAACAGGGCAATGAGCAGTTCTTC. Protein: CSAQQGNEQFF.

The chain uses TRBV21-1 and TRBJ1-5. TRBV21-1 is shown as a pseudogene. The CDR3 has 16 residues. The CDR3 nucleotides are TGTGCCAGCAGCAAGGTGAGGGCGTGGGGCAATCAGCCCCAGCATTTT. Protein: CASSKVRAWGNQPQHF.

CDR3 DNA sequence: TGTGCCAGCAGACTAGAAGGGACCGGGGAGCTGTTTTTT. It codes for CASRLEGTGELFF. The genes are TRBV7-9 and TRBJ2-2, with D tentatively TRBD2 (5 bases). The CDR3 totals 13 residues. V lost 6 bases, J lost 5 bases, and 10 bases lay in between. CDR1 SEHNR and CDR2 FQNEAQ come from the germline V gene (reference sequence). The entire variable domain, with the rest obtained from reference TRBV7-9 and TRBJ2-2, is as follows: DTGVSQNPRHKITKRGQNVTFRCDPISEHNRLYWYRQTLGQGPEFLTYFQNEAQLEKSRLLSDRFSAERPKGSFSTLEIQRTEQGDSAMYLCASRLEGTGELFFGEGSRLTVL.

This chain joins TRBV24-1 and TRBJ2-1; possibly TRBD2 for D (6 bases). The CDR3 contains 15 residues. V lost 1 base, J lost 5 bases, and 11 bases lay in between. Germline CDR1 is KGHDR and CDR2 is SFDVKD. CDR3 bases: TGTGCCACCAGTGATTTTTCGGGAGTAAACAATGAGCAGTTCTTC. It yields the protein CATSDFSGVNNEQFF.

The V and J genes are TRBV7-6 and TRBJ2-3; 8 bases map to TRBD2. The junction had 11 bases not matched to a gene; V was cut back by 5 bases and J by 4 bases. The CDR3 runs 16 residues. Germline assignment: CDR1 SGHVS and CDR2 FNYEAQ. The CDR3: CASSPSVGRASDTQYF. DNA for the CDR3: TGTGCCAGCAGCCCCTCGGTCGGGAGGGCCTCAGATACGCAGTATTTT. The variable domain in full, completed from reference TRBV7-6 and TRBJ2-3, reads GAGVSQSPRYKVTKRGQDVALRCDPISGHVSLYWYRQALGQGPEFLTYFNYEAQQDKSGLPNDRFSAERPEGSISTLTIQRTEQRDSAMYRCASSPSVGRASDTQYFGPGTRLTVL.

Turning to this clone: The sample holds other DNA sequences that translate to the same CDR3. The CDR3 sequence is CASSIEGTASYEQYF. The CDR3 region has the DNA TGTGCCAGTAGTATAGAGGGGACAGCCTCCTACGAGCAGTACTTC. The gene calls are TRBV19 and TRBJ2-7, with 7 nucleotides matching TRBD1. Germline V gene sequence: CDR1 LNHDA, CDR2 SQIVND (reference sequence). This CDR3 comprises 15 residues. With 0 bases clipped from V and 0 bases from J, the junction kept 2 bases outside the gene matches.

The V gene is TRBV7-6, the J gene TRBJ2-2, with TRBD1 matching 8 bases. The CDR3 is 15 residues long. With 2 bases clipped from V and 7 bases from J, the junction kept 6 bases outside the gene matches. Germline V lookup: CDR1 SGHVS, CDR2 FNYEAQ. Here the CDR3 reads CASSLPQGAGGELFF. The DNA of the CDR3 is TGTGCCAGCAGCTTACCCCAGGGGGCTGGCGGGGAGCTGTTTTTT.

The J gene is TRBJ2-1, the V gene TRBV5-1, with D possibly matching TRBD2 (6 bases). This CDR3 has 15 residues. Germline assignment: CDR1 SGHRS and CDR2 YFSETQ. The V end lost 3 bases, the J end lost 3 bases, and 13 bases lay between the germline ends. Here the CDR3 DNA reads TGCGCCAGCAGCTCTGTGGCGGGGATCTACAATGAGCAGTTCTTC. This codes for CASSSVAGIYNEQFF.